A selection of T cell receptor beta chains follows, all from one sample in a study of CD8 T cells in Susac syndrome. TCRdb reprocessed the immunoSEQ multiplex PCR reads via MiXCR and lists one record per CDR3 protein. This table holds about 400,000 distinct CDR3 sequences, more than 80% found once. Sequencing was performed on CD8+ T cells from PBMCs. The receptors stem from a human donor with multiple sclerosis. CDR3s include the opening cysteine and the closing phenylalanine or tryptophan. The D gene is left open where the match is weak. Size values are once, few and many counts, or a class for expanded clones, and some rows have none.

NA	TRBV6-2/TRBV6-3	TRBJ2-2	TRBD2	TGTGCCAGCAGTTACGAGGGAGGGAGGACCGGGGAGCTGTTTTTT	CASSYEGGRTGELFF
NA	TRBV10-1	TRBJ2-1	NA	TGCGCCACCTCGAGGGCACCCTACAATGAGCAGTTCTTC	CATSRAPYNEQFF
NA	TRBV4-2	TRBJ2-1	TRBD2	TGTGCCAGCAGCCAAGTGACTAGCGGGGGATCCTCCTACAATGAGCAGTTCTTC	CASSQVTSGGSSYNEQFF
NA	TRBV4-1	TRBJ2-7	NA	TGCGCCAGCAGCCGAACTTTTTACTCCTACGAGCAGTACTTC	CASSRTFYSYEQYF
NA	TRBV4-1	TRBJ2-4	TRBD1	TGCGCCAGCAGCCCCAAACCCCCGACAGGGGAAGGTGCCAAAAACATTCAGTACTTC	CASSPKPPTGEGAKNIQYF
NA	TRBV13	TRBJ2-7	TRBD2	TGTGCCAGCAGCTCCCCCCGCGGGGGGGGTAGAGAGCAGTACTTC	CASSSPRGGGREQYF
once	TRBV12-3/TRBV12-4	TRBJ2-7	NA	TGTGCCAGCAGGCAGTCGGACGGTCTCTACGAGCAGTACTTC	CASRQSDGLYEQYF
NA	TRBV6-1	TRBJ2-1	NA	TGTGCCAGCGCCGACGGGCGGACTTACAATGAGCAGTTCTTC	CASADGRTYNEQFF
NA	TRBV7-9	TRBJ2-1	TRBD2	TGTGCCAGCAGCTTCGGACTAGCAGACTACAATGAGCAGTTCTTC	CASSFGLADYNEQFF
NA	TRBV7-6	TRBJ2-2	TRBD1	TGTGCCAGCAGCTCCCCCCGCGGGACAGGGGGTTATACCGGGGAGCTGTTTTTT	CASSSPRGTGGYTGELFF
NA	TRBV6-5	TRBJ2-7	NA	TGTGCCAGCAGTTACTCGTCGGGACACCTCTCCTACGAGCAGTACTTC	CASSYSSGHLSYEQYF
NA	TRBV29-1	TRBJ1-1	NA	TGCAGCGTCGCCGGCGTCTCGGGAGGTACTGAAGCTTTCTTT	CSVAGVSGGTEAFF
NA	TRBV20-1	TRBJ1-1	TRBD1	TGCAGTGCTAGATCCAGGGGGGAGTTAGGAGTCACTGAAGCTTTCTTT	CSARSRGELGVTEAFF
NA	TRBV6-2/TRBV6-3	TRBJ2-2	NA	TGTGCCAGCAGTTCAGGGACCCCCACCGGGGAGCTGTTTTTT	CASSSGTPTGELFF
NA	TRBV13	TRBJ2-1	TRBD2	TGTGCCAGCAGCTTACAACTAGCGGGGTATGAGCAGTTCTTC	CASSLQLAGYEQFF
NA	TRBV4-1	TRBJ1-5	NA	TGCGCCAGCAGCCAAACCCAGGGGAGTCATCAGCCCCAGCATTTT	CASSQTQGSHQPQHF
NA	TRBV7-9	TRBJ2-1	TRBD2	TGTGCCAGCAGCCCTGGGATTAGGGCTAGCGGGACCAATGAGCAGTTCTTC	CASSPGIRASGTNEQFF
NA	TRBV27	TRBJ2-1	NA	TGTGCCAGCAGTTTGTCTAGCGAACTCTACAATGAGCAGTTCTTC	CASSLSSELYNEQFF
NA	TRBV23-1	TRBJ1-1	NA	TGCGCCAGCACCTCTCGGCTTCGGACCACTGAAGCTTTCTTT	CASTSRLRTTEAFF
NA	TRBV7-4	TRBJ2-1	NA	TGTGCCGCCCAGCGCCGGACACGCGATTCGTATGAGCAGTTCTTC	CAAQRRTRDSYEQFF
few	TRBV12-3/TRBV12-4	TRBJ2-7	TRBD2	TGTGCCAGCAGTCGATGGACTAGCGGGAACTACGAGCAGTACTTC	CASSRWTSGNYEQYF
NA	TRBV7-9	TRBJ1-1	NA	TGTGCCAGCAGCCCAATCAAAAATGAAGCTTTCTTT	CASSPIKNEAFF
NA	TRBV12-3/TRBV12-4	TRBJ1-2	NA	TGTGCCAGCAGTTTAGGGAATATGCATGGCTACACCTTC	CASSLGNMHGYTF
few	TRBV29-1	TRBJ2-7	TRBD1	TGCAGCGTTGACGGAACCGGGACAGGGGGCTTCGAGCAGTACTTC	CSVDGTGTGGFEQYF
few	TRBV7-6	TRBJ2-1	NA	TGTGCCAGCAGCGCGGCGGCAAGCTCCTACAATGAGCAGTTCTTC	CASSAAASSYNEQFF
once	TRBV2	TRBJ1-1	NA	TGTGCCAGCAGTGAAGCGACAGATATGAACACTGAAGCTTTCTTT	CASSEATDMNTEAFF
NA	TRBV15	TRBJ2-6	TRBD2	TGTGCCACCAGCAGAGATCCATCCCGCTCTCCTAGCGGGGGCCGGGCTGGGGCCAACGTCCTGACTTTC	CATSRDPSRSPSGGRAGANVLTF
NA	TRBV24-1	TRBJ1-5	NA	TGTGCCACCAGTGATTTCCCCTTTATCCGGGAAGGCAATCAGCCCCAGCATTTT	CATSDFPFIREGNQPQHF
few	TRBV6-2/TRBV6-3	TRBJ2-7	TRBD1	TGTGCCAGCAGTTCCCTGACAGGGTCCTACGAGCAGTACTTC	CASSSLTGSYEQYF
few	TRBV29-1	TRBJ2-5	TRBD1	TGCAGCGTTGAAGCTCCTTGGACAGGGGGCGAAGAGACCCAGTACTTC	CSVEAPWTGGEETQYF
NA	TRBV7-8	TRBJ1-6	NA	TGTGCCAGCAGCTTAGAGTCTCGGCAGGGGAATTCACCCCTCCACTTT	CASSLESRQGNSPLHF
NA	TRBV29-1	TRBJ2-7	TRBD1	TGCAGCGTTGACAGGGGGCACGAGCAGTACTTC	CSVDRGHEQYF
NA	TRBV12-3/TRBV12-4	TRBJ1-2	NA	TGTGCCAGCAGTTTCGGGAGGGGCGCCGGCTACACCTTC	CASSFGRGAGYTF
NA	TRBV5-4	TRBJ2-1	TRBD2	TGTGCCAGCAGCTTGTTCAAGCGGGAGGGCCTCAGGGAGCAGTTCTTC	CASSLFKREGLREQFF
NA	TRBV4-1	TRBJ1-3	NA	TGCGCCAGCAGCCAAGATTGGGTTCAGGGAAACACCATATATTTT	CASSQDWVQGNTIYF
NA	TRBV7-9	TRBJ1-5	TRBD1	TGTGCCAGCAGTTCCGGGACAGGGGTTTGGAATCAGCCCCAGCATTTT	CASSSGTGVWNQPQHF
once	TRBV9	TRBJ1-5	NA	TGTGCCAGCAGCGAGGGAGGAGGTAGCAATCAGCCCCAGCATTTT	CASSEGGGSNQPQHF
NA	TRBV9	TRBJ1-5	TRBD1	TGTGCCAGCAGCGTAGGAGGGGGCCTTAATCAGCCCCAGCATTTT	CASSVGGGLNQPQHF
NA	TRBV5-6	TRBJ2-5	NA	TGTGCCAGCAGCCTGTCGGGACTTTTCGAAGAGACCCAGTACTTC	CASSLSGLFEETQYF
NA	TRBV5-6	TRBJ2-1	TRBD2	TGTGCCAGCAGCTTGGCCGTGGCGGGAGAGGGGTCTCACAATGAGCAGTTCTTC	CASSLAVAGEGSHNEQFF
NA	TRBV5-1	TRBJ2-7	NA	TGCGCCAGCAGCTTGTTGACAGGAGATTCCTACGAGCAGTACTTC	CASSLLTGDSYEQYF
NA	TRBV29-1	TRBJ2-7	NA	TGCAGCGTTGAAGATATAAGGGTTGCCTACGAGCAGTACTTC	CSVEDIRVAYEQYF
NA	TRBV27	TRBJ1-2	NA	TGTGCCAGCAGACGAAATTATCGAACGACATATGGCTACACCTTC	CASRRNYRTTYGYTF
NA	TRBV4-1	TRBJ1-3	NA	TGCGCCAGCAGCTTCCTACAAGGGGCCCACCTCTCTGGAAACACCATATATTTT	CASSFLQGAHLSGNTIYF
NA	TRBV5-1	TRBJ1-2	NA	TGCGCCAGCATTTCTATGGATGGCTACACCTTC	CASISMDGYTF
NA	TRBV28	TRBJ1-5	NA	TGTGCCAGCAGTTTTGGCTGGGGCAATCAGCCCCAGCATTTT	CASSFGWGNQPQHF
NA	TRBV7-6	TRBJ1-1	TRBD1	TGTGCCAGCAGCATCGGGACAGTAATGAACACTGAAGCTTTCTTT	CASSIGTVMNTEAFF
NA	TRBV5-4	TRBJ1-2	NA	TGTGCCAGCAGCCGACGGACAGACCTTAACTATGGCTACACCTTC	CASSRRTDLNYGYTF
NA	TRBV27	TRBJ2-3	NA	TGTGCCAGCGGGCCGAGATCAGATACGCAGTATTTT	CASGPRSDTQYF
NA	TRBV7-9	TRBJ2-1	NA	TGTGCCAGCAGCTTGGTGCCCCTCACCGCCGGGGCCTACAATGAGCAGTTCTTC	CASSLVPLTAGAYNEQFF
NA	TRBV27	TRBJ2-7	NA	TGTGCCAGCACAAGCCGGGACACCCCAAGGAGCTCCTACGAGCAGTACTTC	CASTSRDTPRSSYEQYF
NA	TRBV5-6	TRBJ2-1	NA	TGTGCCAGCAGCTTGGAGCGGGCATTCTACAATGAGCAGTTCTTC	CASSLERAFYNEQFF
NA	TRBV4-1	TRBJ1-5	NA	TGCGCCAGCAGCGAGGTCTCAGGGAATAGCAATCAGCCCCAGCATTTT	CASSEVSGNSNQPQHF